This TCR beta chain was retrieved from a study of preoperative IRX-2 immunotherapy in early breast cancer. Indicated treatment: preoperative locoregional IRX-2 cytokine immunotherapy. TCRdb's copy holds only in-frame clones and misses some; the assay was immunoSEQ multiplex PCR. Seen here are over 60,000 clones, roughly 94% observed once, and the top ten hold roughly 1.5%. The CDR3 contains 11 residues. Germline-derived CDR1 and CDR2 are MNHNS and SASEGT. V dropped 8 bases and J dropped 0 bases, with 4 bases sitting between them. This chain joins TRBV6-1 and TRBJ2-5; D is uncertain. The sample was collected from a patient treated with IRX-2 immunotherapy. The sequence came from a human donor with breast cancer. CDR3 sequence reads: CASAYQETQYF. The CDR3 region has the DNA TGTGCCAGCGCGTACCAAGAGACCCAGTACTTC.